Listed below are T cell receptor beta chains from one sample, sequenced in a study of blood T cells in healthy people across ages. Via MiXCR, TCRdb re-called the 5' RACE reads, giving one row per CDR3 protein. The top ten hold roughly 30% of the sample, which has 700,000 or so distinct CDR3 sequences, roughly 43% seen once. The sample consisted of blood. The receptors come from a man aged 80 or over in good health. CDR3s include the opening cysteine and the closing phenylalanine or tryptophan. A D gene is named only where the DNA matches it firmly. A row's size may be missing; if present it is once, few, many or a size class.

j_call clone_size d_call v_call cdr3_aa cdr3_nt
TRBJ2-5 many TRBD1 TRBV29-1 CSVQQGAGETQYF TGCAGCGTGCAACAGGGGGCGGGGGAGACCCAGTACTTC
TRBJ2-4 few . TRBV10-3 CAISEPAIDIQYF TGTGCCATCAGTGAGCCGGCTATAGACATTCAGTACTTC
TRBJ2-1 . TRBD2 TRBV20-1 CSARDPSGRGYNEQFF TGCAGTGCTAGAGACCCTAGCGGGAGAGGGTACAATGAGCAGTTCTTC
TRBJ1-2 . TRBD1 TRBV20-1 CSARDGTGYGYTF TGCAGTGCTAGAGACGGGACAGGCTATGGCTACACCTTC
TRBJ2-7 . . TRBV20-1 CSARDVSAGADEQYF TGCAGTGCTAGAGATGTGTCGGCAGGGGCCGACGAGCAGTACTTC
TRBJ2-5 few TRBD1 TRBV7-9 CASSLAQTGGTQYF TGTGCCAGCAGCTTAGCGCAGACAGGGGGGACCCAGTACTTC
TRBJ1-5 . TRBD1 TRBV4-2 CASSQEGGAGNQPQHF TGTGCCAGCAGCCAAGAAGGGGGCGCAGGAAATCAGCCCCAGCATTTT
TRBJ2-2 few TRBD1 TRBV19 CASSRTGPNTGELFF TGTGCCAGTAGTCGGACAGGCCCGAACACCGGGGAGCTGTTTTTT
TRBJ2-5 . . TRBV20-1 CSASPGSDSAQETQYF TGCAGTGCTAGTCCTGGTTCAGACTCTGCACAAGAGACCCAGTACTTC
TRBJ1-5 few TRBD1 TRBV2 CASRGTAAKEPQHF TGTGCCAGCAGGGGGACAGCCGCGAAGGAGCCCCAGCATTTT
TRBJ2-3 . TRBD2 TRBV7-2 CASSSRGRGGGTQYF TGTGCCAGCAGTTCCCGAGGGCGGGGGGGCGGTACGCAGTATTTT
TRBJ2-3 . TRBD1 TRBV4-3 CASSQESTGASDTQYF TGCGCCAGCAGCCAAGAGTCGACAGGGGCCTCGGATACGCAGTATTTT
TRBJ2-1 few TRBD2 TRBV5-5 CASSWRTSGDNYNEQFF TGTGCCAGCAGCTGGCGGACTAGCGGGGACAACTACAATGAGCAGTTCTTC
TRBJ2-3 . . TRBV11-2 CASSSYGGRGSTDTQYF TGTGCCAGCAGCTCCTATGGGGGGAGAGGTAGCACAGATACGCAGTATTTT
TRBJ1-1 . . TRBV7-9 CASSVGQSTEAFF TGTGCCAGCAGCGTCGGACAGAGCACTGAAGCTTTCTTT
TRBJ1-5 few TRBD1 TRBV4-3 CASSQEVQGDQPQHF TGCGCCAGCAGCCAAGAGGTACAGGGGGATCAGCCCCAGCATTTT
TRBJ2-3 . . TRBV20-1 CSAGPTVSTDTQYF TGCAGTGCTGGCCCCACTGTGAGCACAGATACGCAGTATTTT
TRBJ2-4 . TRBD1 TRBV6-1 CASSERDRAINIQYF TGTGCCAGCAGTGAAAGAGACAGGGCCATAAACATTCAGTACTTC
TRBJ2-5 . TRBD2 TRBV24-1 CATSEGTKETQYF TGTGCCACCAGTGAGGGGACTAAGGAGACCCAGTACTTC
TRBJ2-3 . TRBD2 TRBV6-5 CASSSRTSGRPGTQYF TGTGCCAGCAGTTCGCGGACTAGCGGGAGGCCAGGGACGCAGTATTTT
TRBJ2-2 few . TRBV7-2 CASSLQRGAGELFF TGTGCCAGCAGCTTACAGAGGGGAGCCGGGGAGCTGTTTTTT
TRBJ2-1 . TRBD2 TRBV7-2 CASSLRRPGGTDLGYNEQFF TGTGCCAGCAGCTTAAGGAGGCCGGGAGGCACGGACCTCGGTTACAATGAGCAGTTCTTC
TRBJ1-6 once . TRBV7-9 CASSLGFSGTSPLHF TGTGCCAGCAGCTTAGGATTCAGCGGAACGTCACCCCTCCACTTT
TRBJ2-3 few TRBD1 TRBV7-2 CASSPDRATDTQYF TGTGCCAGCAGCCCAGACAGGGCCACAGATACGCAGTATTTT
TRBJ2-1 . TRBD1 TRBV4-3 CASSQVRDRYNEQFF TGCGCCAGCAGCCAAGTTAGGGACAGGTACAATGAGCAGTTCTTC
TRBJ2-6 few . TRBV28 CASSLRPNSNSGANVLTF TGTGCCAGCAGTTTACGACCTAACAGTAACTCTGGGGCCAACGTCCTGACTTTC
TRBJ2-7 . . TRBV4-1 CASSQAEIYEQYF TGCGCCAGCAGCCAAGCTGAGATCTACGAGCAGTACTTC
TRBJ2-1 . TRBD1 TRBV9 CASSVGDRGTNEQFF TGTGCCAGCAGCGTGGGGGACAGGGGGACCAATGAGCAGTTCTTC
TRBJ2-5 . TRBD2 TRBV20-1 CSARDAPGLEETQYF TGCAGTGCTAGAGATGCCCCGGGACTAGAGGAGACCCAGTACTTC
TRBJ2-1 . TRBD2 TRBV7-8 CASSFIASGTLLSYNGQFF TGTGCCAGCAGCTTTATCGCTAGCGGGACCCTGCTATCCTACAATGGGCAGTTCTTC
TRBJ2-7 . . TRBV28 CASSLRAGNTYEQYF TGTGCCAGCAGTTTAAGAGCGGGCAATACCTACGAGCAGTACTTC